A selection of T cell receptor beta chains follows, all from one sample in a study of T cells in Graves' hyperthyroidism and ophthalmopathy. TCRdb reprocessed the multiplex PCR reads with MiXCR, giving one entry per CDR3 protein. Of over 700,000 distinct CDR3 sequences listed, roughly 40% are singletons. Sequenced material: blood. Receptors were obtained from a man between 18 and 35 years old with Graves' hyperthyroidism. The conserved cysteine and the conserved F or W are not part of the CDR3 here. Fields, in order: clone size, V gene, J gene, CDR3 protein. For some rows the clone size is stated as once, few or many, or as a class when expanded; others skip it.

>many|TRBV9|TRBJ1-4
ASSFTGVEEKLF
>many|TRBV15|TRBJ2-7
ATSIPGQGYEQY
>-|TRBV20-1|TRBJ2-6
SAGGGTGTNVLT
>-|TRBV10-3|TRBJ1-5
LTSWANSNQPQH
>-|TRBV13|TRBJ2-5
ASSWSSGGAETQY
>-|TRBV20-1|TRBJ1-2
SARDSRGGLSIGYT
>-|TRBV5-1|TRBJ1-2
ASSLGPSGTAYGYT
>-|TRBV6-6|TRBJ2-7
ASSSAGTEYFGQY
>-|TRBV20-1|TRBJ2-2
SAEAGTGNTGELF
>many|TRBV29-1|TRBJ1-2
SVGRVLESGLYGYT
>-|TRBV6-6|TRBJ2-7
ASTFGPGSPYEQY
>many|TRBV24-1|TRBJ2-5
ATVEREGQETQY
>-|TRBV6-1|TRBJ1-6
ASKVGTRGSPLH
>-|TRBV2|TRBJ1-3
ASSYPAPGNTIY
>once|TRBV7-9|TRBJ1-4
ASSRRVTNEKLF
>few|TRBV19|TRBJ1-1
ASSRSQYEAF
>once|TRBV9|TRBJ2-5
ASSLSGQPETQY
>many|TRBV29-1|TRBJ1-1
SVEEWRTGGTEAF
>-|TRBV9|TRBJ2-5
ASSQDGGPGTQY
>many|TRBV20-1|TRBJ2-6
SARRNSGANVLT
>-|TRBV2|TRBJ2-2
ASSGGGLKTGELF
>once|TRBV24-1|TRBJ1-5
ATMDSNQPQH
>-|TRBV5-5|TRBJ2-5
ASSLIDRDQETQY
>-|TRBV3-1|TRBJ1-1
ASSPPGRSEAF
>many|TRBV5-1|TRBJ2-6
ASSLKSSGANVLT
>many|TRBV7-2|TRBJ1-5
ASSWTDNQPQH
>-|TRBV24-1|TRBJ2-7
ATSDPGQGAYEQY
>many|TRBV6-5|TRBJ1-6
ASSYSGENSPLH
>-|TRBV6-5|TRBJ2-7
ASMRRTGDHEQY
>many|TRBV20-1|TRBJ2-7
SALGGRRVEQY
>many|TRBV13|TRBJ1-5
ASSFGTNQPQH
>-|TRBV5-4|TRBJ2-7
ASSLDVGPYEQY
>-|TRBV2|TRBJ1-1
ATRPRNTEAF
>many|TRBV2|TRBJ1-6
ASSEATGRSPLH
>many|TRBV29-1|TRBJ2-7
SVESSGATYEQY
>-|TRBV2|TRBJ1-6
ASSDEGPNSPLH